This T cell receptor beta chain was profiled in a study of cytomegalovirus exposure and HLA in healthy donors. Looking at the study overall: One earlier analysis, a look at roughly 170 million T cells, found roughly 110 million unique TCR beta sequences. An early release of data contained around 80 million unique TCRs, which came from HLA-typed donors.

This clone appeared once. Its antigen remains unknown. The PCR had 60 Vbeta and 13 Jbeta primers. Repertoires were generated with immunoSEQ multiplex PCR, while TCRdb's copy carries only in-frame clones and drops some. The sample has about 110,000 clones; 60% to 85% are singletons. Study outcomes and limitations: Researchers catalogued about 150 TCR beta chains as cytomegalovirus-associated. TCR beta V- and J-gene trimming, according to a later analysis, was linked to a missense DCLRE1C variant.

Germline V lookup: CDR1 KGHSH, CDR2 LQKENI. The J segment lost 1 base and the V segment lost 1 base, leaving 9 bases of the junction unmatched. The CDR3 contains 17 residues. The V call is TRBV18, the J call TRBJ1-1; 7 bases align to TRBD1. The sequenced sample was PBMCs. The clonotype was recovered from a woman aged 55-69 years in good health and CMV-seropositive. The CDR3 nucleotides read TGTGCCAGCTCACCACGACCCGGACAGGAAGGGAACACTGAAGCTTTCTTT. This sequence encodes CASSPRPGQEGNTEAFF.